Listed below are T cell receptor beta chains from one sample, sequenced in a study of cytomegalovirus exposure and HLA in healthy donors. The method was immunoSEQ multiplex PCR; TCRdb's version includes in-frame clones alone and lacks a portion of them. In the table there are 240,000 or so clones, around 85% of which are singletons. Material: PBMCs. The receptors come from a woman between 25 and 40 years old in good health and CMV-seropositive. Both conserved end residues are part of each CDR3. Fields, in order: J gene, D gene, clone size, V gene, CDR3 DNA, CDR3 protein. The D gene is left open where the match is weak. Rows may omit the clone size; those that give it use once, few, many or a size class.

j_call: TRBJ2-3
d_call: NA
clone_size: NA
v_call: TRBV11-2
cdr3_nt: TGTGCCAGCAGCTCACGACCAGGGTCCACAGATACGCAGTATTTT
cdr3_aa: CASSSRPGSTDTQYF

j_call: TRBJ1-4
d_call: NA
clone_size: once
v_call: TRBV7-9
cdr3_nt: TGTGCCAGCAACGGTGCCTTAACTAATGAAAAACTGTTTTTT
cdr3_aa: CASNGALTNEKLFF

j_call: TRBJ1-2
d_call: NA
clone_size: NA
v_call: TRBV19
cdr3_nt: TGTGCCAGTAGTATGGAGGACAGACCCTTAAGGGGCTACACCTTC
cdr3_aa: CASSMEDRPLRGYTF

j_call: TRBJ2-7
d_call: NA
clone_size: NA
v_call: TRBV11-2
cdr3_nt: TGTGCCAGCAGCTTGGACAACGCGATCCTATCCTCCTACGAGCAGTACTTC
cdr3_aa: CASSLDNAILSSYEQYF

j_call: TRBJ2-1
d_call: NA
clone_size: NA
v_call: TRBV29-1
cdr3_nt: TGCAGCGTTGAAAAATCCAGGAACATGGCCCCCAATGAGCAGTTCTTC
cdr3_aa: CSVEKSRNMAPNEQFF

j_call: TRBJ2-7
d_call: TRBD2
clone_size: NA
v_call: TRBV7-2
cdr3_nt: TGTGCCAGCAGCACCTCTAGCGGGGGGAGCTACGAGCAGTACTTC
cdr3_aa: CASSTSSGGSYEQYF

j_call: TRBJ2-7
d_call: NA
clone_size: NA
v_call: TRBV4-1
cdr3_nt: TGCGCCAGCAGCCAAGAAGCGATTGCCTCCTACGAGCAGTACTTC
cdr3_aa: CASSQEAIASYEQYF

j_call: TRBJ2-3
d_call: NA
clone_size: NA
v_call: TRBV9
cdr3_nt: TGTGCCAGCAGCGTAGGACCGGGGACAGATACGCAGTATTTT
cdr3_aa: CASSVGPGTDTQYF

j_call: TRBJ1-4
d_call: TRBD1
clone_size: NA
v_call: TRBV5-1
cdr3_nt: TGCGCCAGCAGGCGCAACCAGGGGGCTAATGAAAAACTGTTTTTT
cdr3_aa: CASRRNQGANEKLFF

j_call: TRBJ2-2
d_call: TRBD2
clone_size: NA
v_call: TRBV28
cdr3_nt: TGTGCCAGCAGATTAGCGGGCCGACACACCGGGGAGCTGTTTTTT
cdr3_aa: CASRLAGRHTGELFF

j_call: TRBJ2-1
d_call: TRBD2
clone_size: once
v_call: TRBV9
cdr3_nt: TGTGCCAGCAGCGTCTCCGGGACTAGCTCCTACAATGAGCAGTTCTTC
cdr3_aa: CASSVSGTSSYNEQFF

j_call: TRBJ2-2
d_call: NA
clone_size: NA
v_call: TRBV30
cdr3_nt: TGTGCCTGGAGTGCCAGACAGGACGGGGAGCTGTTTTTT
cdr3_aa: CAWSARQDGELFF

j_call: TRBJ2-7
d_call: TRBD1
clone_size: NA
v_call: TRBV27
cdr3_nt: TGTGCCAGCAGTCCTTCCTCAGGGGGAGAGCAGTACTTC
cdr3_aa: CASSPSSGGEQYF

j_call: TRBJ1-2
d_call: TRBD1
clone_size: few
v_call: TRBV28
cdr3_nt: TGTGCCAGCATCACACCGGGACAGGGCCTTTATGGCTACACCTTC
cdr3_aa: CASITPGQGLYGYTF

j_call: TRBJ2-1
d_call: NA
clone_size: NA
v_call: TRBV4-2
cdr3_nt: TGTGCCAGCAGCCAAGATCCGCTTTTGAGCGGGTACAATGAGCAGTTCTTC
cdr3_aa: CASSQDPLLSGYNEQFF

j_call: TRBJ2-7
d_call: TRBD1
clone_size: NA
v_call: TRBV4-2
cdr3_nt: TGTGCCAGCAGCCAGGACAGGGCCTCCTACGAGCAGTACTTC
cdr3_aa: CASSQDRASYEQYF

j_call: TRBJ2-1
d_call: NA
clone_size: once
v_call: TRBV6-5
cdr3_nt: TGTGCCAGCAGTTCCCTAGCGTCCCACAATGAGCAGTTCTTC
cdr3_aa: CASSSLASHNEQFF

j_call: TRBJ2-7
d_call: TRBD1
clone_size: once
v_call: TRBV2
cdr3_nt: TGTGCCAGCAGGGGGGACAGTGACACCTACGAGCAGTACTTC
cdr3_aa: CASRGDSDTYEQYF

j_call: TRBJ2-5
d_call: NA
clone_size: NA
v_call: TRBV28
cdr3_nt: TGTGCCAGCGCAGGGAAGACCCAGTACTTC
cdr3_aa: CASAGKTQYF

j_call: TRBJ2-2
d_call: TRBD1
clone_size: NA
v_call: TRBV4-1
cdr3_nt: TGCGCCAGCAGCCCCGTCACAGGGGGCACCGGGGAGCTGTTTTTT
cdr3_aa: CASSPVTGGTGELFF

j_call: TRBJ2-3
d_call: NA
clone_size: NA
v_call: TRBV7-9
cdr3_nt: TGTGCCAGCAGCCCGTGGGGGGAGGCAGATACGCAGTATTTT
cdr3_aa: CASSPWGEADTQYF

j_call: TRBJ2-2
d_call: TRBD1
clone_size: NA
v_call: TRBV6-1
cdr3_nt: TGTGCCAGCAGTGAACCTACAGGGGGCCACACCGGGGAGCTGTTTTTT
cdr3_aa: CASSEPTGGHTGELFF

j_call: TRBJ2-7
d_call: TRBD2
clone_size: NA
v_call: TRBV28
cdr3_nt: TGTGCCAGCAGTCCCATAACTAGCGGGGACATCTACGAGCAGTACTTC
cdr3_aa: CASSPITSGDIYEQYF

j_call: TRBJ2-2
d_call: TRBD2
clone_size: NA
v_call: TRBV10-1
cdr3_nt: TGCGCCAGCAGTGGGGCTAGCGGGAAAAGTTTGAACACCGGGGAGCTGTTTTTT
cdr3_aa: CASSGASGKSLNTGELFF

j_call: TRBJ2-1
d_call: TRBD2
clone_size: NA
v_call: TRBV18
cdr3_nt: TGTGCCAGCTCACCACGGTTCGAGGCGGGAGGATTAAATGAGCAGTTCTTC
cdr3_aa: CASSPRFEAGGLNEQFF

j_call: TRBJ1-5
d_call: TRBD1
clone_size: NA
v_call: TRBV28
cdr3_nt: TGTGCCAGCAGTCCAATAGTGGGACAGGGAGGTCAGCCCCAGCATTTT
cdr3_aa: CASSPIVGQGGQPQHF

j_call: TRBJ1-3
d_call: NA
clone_size: NA
v_call: TRBV5-6
cdr3_nt: TGTGCCAGCAGCTTCTGGACAGTCGGAAACACCATATATTTT
cdr3_aa: CASSFWTVGNTIYF

j_call: TRBJ2-3
d_call: NA
clone_size: NA
v_call: TRBV6-6
cdr3_nt: TGTGCCAGCAGTTACGGGGAGGTCACAGATACGCAGTATTTT
cdr3_aa: CASSYGEVTDTQYF